This TCR beta chain was identified during a study of blood T cells in healthy people across ages. A second PCR, run for roughly 7 to 12 cycles, used a sample-barcoded 5' primer plus a J-beta primer mix. Each cDNA was tagged by a template-switch adaptor containing 12 random nucleotides. MiXCR was run by TCRdb on the 5' RACE reads, yielding one entry per CDR3 protein. The sample consists of about 1.8 million distinct CDR3 sequences, 49% of them appearing once. The CDR3 runs to 16 residues. Trimming removed 2 bases from V and 4 bases from J; junction bases left unmatched: 7. The germline CDR1 and CDR2 sequences are MNHEY and SVGAGI.

The specimen sequenced was blood. V is TRBV6-5 and J is TRBJ2-3; 9 bases agree with TRBD1. The clonotype originates from a woman in her 40s in good health. CDR3 protein: CASSYRGTGPADTQYF. The DNA for the CDR3 is TGTGCCAGCAGTTACCGTGGGACAGGGCCTGCAGATACGCAGTATTTT.